Listed below are T cell receptor beta chains from one sample, sequenced in a study of cytomegalovirus exposure and HLA in healthy donors. Clones were sequenced by immunoSEQ multiplex PCR, and TCRdb holds only the in-frame ones, with some missing. In the table there are 130,000 to 150,000 clones, around 75% of which are singletons. Sequencing was carried out using PBMCs. These receptors all stem from a woman aged 25 to 39 in good health and CMV-seronegative. Each CDR3 is given with its conserved first and last residue. A D gene is named only where the DNA matches it firmly. For some rows the clone size is stated as once, few or many, or as a class when expanded; others skip it.

NA	TRBV5-1	NA	TRBJ2-3	CASSPGFAGTDTQYF	TGCGCCAGCAGCCCGGGTTTTGCGGGTACAGATACGCAGTATTTT
NA	TRBV10-1	NA	TRBJ2-7	CASSGPSGEQYF	TGCGCCAGCAGTGGACCTTCGGGGGAGCAGTACTTC
NA	TRBV18	NA	TRBJ1-2	CASSPTGDYGYTF	TGTGCCAGCTCACCAACGGGGGACTATGGCTACACCTTC
NA	TRBV5-1	NA	TRBJ2-5	CASSLLGAKETQYF	TGCGCCAGCAGCTTGCTAGGGGCTAAAGAGACCCAGTACTTC
NA	TRBV5-1	TRBD2	TRBJ2-7	CASSRGVWSEPSYF	TGCGCCAGCAGCCGGGGGGTGTGGAGTGAGCCGTCGTACTTC
once	TRBV25-1	TRBD1	TRBJ2-7	CASSENAGTGAHEQYF	TGTGCCAGCAGTGAGAATGCCGGGACAGGGGCCCACGAGCAGTACTTC
NA	TRBV5-8	TRBD2	TRBJ2-7	CASSLSLAGSYEQYF	TGTGCCAGCAGCTTGTCCCTAGCGGGATCCTACGAGCAGTACTTC
NA	TRBV15	NA	TRBJ1-1	CATSEDSNTEAFF	TGTGCCACCAGCGAAGACAGTAACACTGAAGCTTTCTTT
NA	TRBV27	NA	TRBJ2-7	CASSLSPGFVYEQYF	TGTGCCAGCAGTTTATCGCCAGGGTTTGTCTACGAGCAGTACTTC
NA	TRBV6-5	NA	TRBJ1-4	CASSSLPGGGGEKLFF	TGTGCCAGCAGTTCACTCCCGGGGGGCGGCGGTGAAAAACTGTTTTTT
NA	TRBV7-9	NA	TRBJ1-4	CASSLDLNEKLFF	TGTGCCAGCAGCTTAGACCTAAATGAAAAACTGTTTTTT
NA	TRBV27	NA	TRBJ1-2	CASSWGGRGGYGYTF	TGTGCCAGCAGCTGGGGGGGGCGGGGTGGCTATGGCTACACCTTC
NA	TRBV27	TRBD1	TRBJ2-7	CASSPGQGALLFEQYF	TGTGCCAGCAGTCCAGGACAGGGGGCTCTCCTTTTCGAGCAGTACTTC
NA	TRBV7-2	TRBD1	TRBJ1-2	CASSLAKWPGGDVNYGYTF	TGTGCCAGCAGCTTAGCGAAGTGGCCAGGGGGCGATGTGAACTATGGCTACACCTTC
few	TRBV5-6	NA	TRBJ2-4	CASSPRATKNIQYF	TGTGCCAGCAGCCCCAGGGCTACCAAAAACATTCAGTACTTC
NA	TRBV7-8	NA	TRBJ1-1	CASSLNQGGTEAFF	TGTGCCAGCAGCTTAAATCAGGGTGGGACTGAAGCTTTCTTT
NA	TRBV7-6	NA	TRBJ2-2	CASSLNKAGTGELFF	TGTGCCAGCAGCTTAAATAAAGCTGGCACCGGGGAGCTGTTTTTT